This entry features one T cell receptor (beta chain) sequence. The specificity of this receptor is unknown. No base-level quality is on record; no much larger clone is a single base apart. The method was 5' RACE. TCRdb shows the sequencer as Illumina HiSeq 2500. A second about 7 to 12 cycle PCR used a sample-barcoded 5' primer and a J-beta primer mix. A unique molecular identifier was introduced onto each TCR beta cDNA molecule by a template-switch 5' adaptor carrying 12 random nucleotides. Each sample yielded at least 3 million CDR3-containing paired-end reads. First-strand cDNA synthesis was performed from all RNA using the Mint cDNA synthesis kit, with priming by a TRBC-specific oligonucleotide. Following uracil-DNA glycosylase treatment, all cDNA underwent a first 18-cycle PCR with the universal primers M1SS and BC2_uni_R. On the authors' methods: Each sample was normalized by randomly selecting 1 million high-quality reads, each carrying a distinct molecular identifier. Reads with shared molecular identifiers were discarded instead of being binned into consensus sequences. MiTCR, with a Q25 quality threshold and the strictest error-elimination algorithm, was used for CDR3 identification, clonotype clustering and error correction. Lower-bound total TCR beta diversity was estimated with a nonparametric unseen species model using Euler transformation. TCRdb itself trimmed the public reads at Q25 with fastp, ran MiXCR and retained productive beta chains. Entries that share a CDR3 protein sequence are merged under the most common genes and DNA. These V and J calls originate from TCRdb's pipeline instead of the authors' own analysis. The sample contains approximately 900,000 distinct CDR3 sequences, roughly 28% of them found a single time. Jointly, the top ten make up 10% to 13% of the sample.

Systemically healthy Caucasian individuals from Russia, 39 in total and aged roughly 6 to 95 years, were included as donors. Around 9.8 milliliters of peripheral blood were collected from each donor into EDTA-treated Vacutainer tubes. Ficoll-Paque density-gradient centrifugation was used to isolate PBMCs, with at least 6.5 million per sample. Total RNA was extracted from PBMCs with Trizol reagent, with at least 5.5 micrograms obtained per sample. For every donor, flow cytometry on a PBMC aliquot measured the percentage of naive CD45RAhigh/CD27high T cells. These data are taken from a study of blood T cells in healthy people across ages (dated by TCRdb to the mid-2010s). Broadly, across the study: Template switching captured roughly one uniquely barcoded TCR beta cDNA molecule per two T cells in model experiments. The study measured age-related changes in TCR beta repertoire diversity using deep sequencing normalized with unique cDNA molecular identifiers. Four age groups were formed from the donors: young (average approximately 15 years), middle-aged (less than 40), aged (around 62) and long-lived (less than 85). The study analyzed two additional independent replicas of 1 million unique cDNA reads from the same blood draw for two donors, one aged 18 to 30 and one aged 80 or older.

What the work shows at the level of the full study, not this receptor alone: The percentage of naive T cells measured by flow cytometry correlated strongly with observed TCR beta diversity. Observed TCR beta diversity per million T cells fell roughly linearly with age, and a significant reduction was already apparent by age about 43. Bulk unsorted PBMC profiling prevented conclusive comparison of naive and antigen-experienced compartments. Estimates of total diversity based on one million sequenced T cells were considered lower bounds and underestimates. Compared with the aged group, more naive CD4+ T cells, fewer expanded clones and increased TCR diversity were shown by the long-lived group, suggesting age selection. Because donor CMV infection status was unknown, age-related changes in expanded clonotypes were potentially confounded.

Measured from the cysteine to the phenylalanine, the CDR3 is 15 residues long. Kept here is only the CDR3 DNA, which spans 45 bases and is read in frame from base 1. The germline V gene gives CDR1 as MDHEN and CDR2 as SYDVKM. V lost 5 bases and J lost 4 bases, and the count of bases not matched to a germline gene is 9. These data also formed part of another study, on T cells of mothers and their children. Looking at the second paper: Nine systemically healthy Caucasian individuals served as donors, namely three mothers together with their six children. cDNA synthesis consumed the entire amount of extracted RNA, loaded at approximately 1.6 ug RNA in each 15 ul reaction. In the second PCR, the M1S primer added sample barcodes and 2-4 random nucleotides. Over 9.5 million TCR beta CDR3 reads were obtained for each mother, and 2.5 million to 3.5 million reads were obtained for each child. TCR recombination output is similarly shaped by thymic selection in related and unrelated pairs, with a minor effect exerted by inherited differences. Normalized repertoire overlap in related mother-child pairs was always slightly higher than in unrelated mother-child pairs, but the difference was never significant. No persistent microchimeric T cell clones were found, with a detection sensitivity of around 100 clones per million clonotypes. Deep NGS was used in the study to compare the TCR beta repertoires of mothers and children and to look for features that separate related mother-child pairs from unrelated individuals. On average, the children were approximately 11 +/- 4 years old, while the mothers were around 42 +/- 4 years old. After adapter ligation with NEBNext reagents, the libraries were sequenced on Illumina HiSeq 2000 with 100+100 nt paired-end reads. Mother and child libraries were prepared a month apart and sequenced in separate runs to prevent cross-contamination. Between roughly 500,000 and 2,300,000 distinct TCR beta clonotypes were identified per donor. Naive TCR beta clonotypes were estimated from low-frequency clonotypes matched to each donor's FACS-determined naive share, without sorting.

Input material: blood. The receptor comes from a woman in her thirties or forties in good health. The rearranged segments are TRBV28 and TRBJ1-2, and 8 junction bases match TRBD1. The base sequence is TGTGCCAGCAGTACAGACAGGGGAACCCTCTATGGCTACACCTTC. This encodes CASSTDRGTLYGYTF.